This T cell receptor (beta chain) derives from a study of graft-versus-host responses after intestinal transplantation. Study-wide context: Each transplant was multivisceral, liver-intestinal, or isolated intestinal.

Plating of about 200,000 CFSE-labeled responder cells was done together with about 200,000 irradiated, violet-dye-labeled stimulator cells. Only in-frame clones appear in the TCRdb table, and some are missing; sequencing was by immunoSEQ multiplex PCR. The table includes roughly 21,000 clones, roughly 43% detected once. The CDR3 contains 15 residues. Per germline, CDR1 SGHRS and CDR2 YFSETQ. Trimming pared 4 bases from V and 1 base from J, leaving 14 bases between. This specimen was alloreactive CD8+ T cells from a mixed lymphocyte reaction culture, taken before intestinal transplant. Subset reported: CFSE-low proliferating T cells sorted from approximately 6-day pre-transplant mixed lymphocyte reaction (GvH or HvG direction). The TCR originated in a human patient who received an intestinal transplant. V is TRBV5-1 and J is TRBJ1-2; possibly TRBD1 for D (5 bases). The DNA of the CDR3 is TGCGCCAGCAGCCCGGATCCGGGACTTAACTATGGCTACACCTTC. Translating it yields CASSPDPGLNYGYTF.